A selection of T cell receptor beta chains follows, all from one sample in a study of response to subunit inactivated influenza vaccine. Each CDR3 protein gets one entry after TCRdb re-called the RT-PCR reads with MiXCR. The repertoire holds 500,000 to 700,000 distinct CDR3 sequences, with roughly 25% as singletons. These same data were also listed under a study on T cells expressing NK-cell markers.

The specimen was CD4+ T cells sorted from PBMCs, collected 11 to 12 days after vaccination. All receptors come from a man aged 50-60 years who received an inactivated influenza vaccine. Each CDR3 is given with its conserved first and last residue. The D gene is left open where the match is weak.

d_call: .
j_call: TRBJ2-5
v_call: TRBV4-1
cdr3_aa: CASSQDSGQETQYF

d_call: .
j_call: TRBJ1-1
v_call: TRBV7-9
cdr3_aa: CASSAQGGQTEAFF

d_call: TRBD1
j_call: TRBJ1-1
v_call: TRBV30
cdr3_aa: CAWNPDRVKPNTEAFF

d_call: TRBD1
j_call: TRBJ2-7
v_call: TRBV5-1
cdr3_aa: CASNQGQAPYEQYF

d_call: TRBD1
j_call: TRBJ1-6
v_call: TRBV5-1
cdr3_aa: CASSQRDRGEHSPLHF

d_call: .
j_call: TRBJ2-7
v_call: TRBV2
cdr3_aa: CASRLAGNEQYF

d_call: .
j_call: TRBJ2-5
v_call: TRBV5-1
cdr3_aa: CASSLVAVTGQETQYF

d_call: .
j_call: TRBJ2-1
v_call: TRBV20-1
cdr3_aa: CSAPPVGPGNEQFF

d_call: .
j_call: TRBJ2-1
v_call: TRBV28
cdr3_aa: CASTSPWVEEYNEQFF

d_call: .
j_call: TRBJ1-2
v_call: TRBV30
cdr3_aa: CAWRGLDYGYTF

d_call: .
j_call: TRBJ2-7
v_call: TRBV2
cdr3_aa: CATLSGAASYEQYF

d_call: TRBD1
j_call: TRBJ1-6
v_call: TRBV12-3/TRBV12-4
cdr3_aa: CASSFRQGGSPLHF

d_call: .
j_call: TRBJ2-7
v_call: TRBV6-2/TRBV6-3
cdr3_aa: CASSYSHEQYF

d_call: TRBD2
j_call: TRBJ2-7
v_call: TRBV7-8
cdr3_aa: CASSLGPSGVVNEQYF

d_call: .
j_call: TRBJ2-7
v_call: TRBV11-2
cdr3_aa: CASSPIRGGGRYEQYF

d_call: .
j_call: TRBJ1-5
v_call: TRBV19
cdr3_aa: CASSIMANQPQHF

d_call: .
j_call: TRBJ1-1
v_call: TRBV27
cdr3_aa: CASSPTLGNTEAFF

d_call: TRBD1
j_call: TRBJ2-3
v_call: TRBV5-1
cdr3_aa: CASSWGTGADTQYF

d_call: .
j_call: TRBJ2-7
v_call: TRBV18
cdr3_aa: CASSPGGDKRQYF

d_call: .
j_call: TRBJ2-1
v_call: TRBV12-3/TRBV12-4
cdr3_aa: CASRGPRNEQFF

d_call: TRBD2
j_call: TRBJ2-2
v_call: TRBV12-3/TRBV12-4
cdr3_aa: CASSFGGGAAGELFF

d_call: .
j_call: TRBJ2-1
v_call: TRBV6-2/TRBV6-3
cdr3_aa: CATERAGSRGSYNEQFF

d_call: .
j_call: TRBJ2-1
v_call: TRBV15
cdr3_aa: CATSEVRVGDNEQFF

d_call: .
j_call: TRBJ2-6
v_call: TRBV7-9
cdr3_aa: CASSLPRGSGVNVLTF

d_call: TRBD2
j_call: TRBJ2-2
v_call: TRBV6-5
cdr3_aa: CASSYSMTSGARYTGELFF

d_call: .
j_call: TRBJ2-3
v_call: TRBV4-3
cdr3_aa: CASSRGAGDTQYF

d_call: .
j_call: TRBJ1-2
v_call: TRBV11-3
cdr3_aa: CASSLVGGTSYGYTF

d_call: TRBD2
j_call: TRBJ2-1
v_call: TRBV29-1
cdr3_aa: CSVEDLLAGDTLNEQFF

d_call: TRBD2
j_call: TRBJ2-4
v_call: TRBV12-3/TRBV12-4
cdr3_aa: CASSLTSGSPGKNIQYF